These 20 T cell receptor beta chains came from one sample sequenced in a study of T cell repertoires in cytomegalovirus infection. These receptors' targets are unknown. A single record per CDR3 protein comes from TCRdb applying MiXCR to the reads. The table records about 770,000 distinct CDR3 sequences, roughly 28% of them present only once. The source material was cultured CD8+ T cells from PBMCs, sampled from culture after CMV antigen stimulation. The receptor set was obtained from a human donor in good health (CMV status not recorded). Some clones in this sample may be carry-over from other donors' samples.

This clonotype appeared a few times. V is TRBV9 and J is TRBJ1-5, with unresolved D. Germline V gene lookup returns CDR1 SGDLS and CDR2 YYNGEE. V lost 0 bases and J lost 1, with 5 bases in between. There are 14 residues in the CDR3. CDR3 in amino acids: CASSVDLSNQPQHF. The CDR3 nucleotides read TGTGCCAGCAGCGTAGACCTCAGCAATCAGCCCCAGCATTTT.

This clonotype was seen repeatedly, ten times or more. This rearrangement joins TRBV7-9 to TRBJ2-5, with D perhaps matching TRBD1 (5 bases). This CDR3 comprises 15 residues. Per germline, CDR1 SEHNR and CDR2 FQNEAQ (reference sequence). Trimming removed 5 bases from V and 1 base from J, with 14 bases in between. The CDR3 bases are TGTGCCAGCAGCGCACCCCGACAGCCCCAAGAGACCCAGTACTTC. Translation gives CASSAPRQPQETQYF.

This chain connects TRBV10-2 to TRBJ2-3; D is perhaps TRBD1 (6 bases). Trimming left V 10 bases short and J 2 bases short, with 31 bases between. This CDR3 has 19 amino acids. The germline V gene encodes CDR1 WSHSY and CDR2 SAAADI. In DNA, the CDR3 is TGCGCCACCGCAACTTTCGAGGGGTATGGGGGCTTCCCCACAGATACGCAGTATTTT. Residues: CATATFEGYGGFPTDTQYF.

This clonotype was seen repeatedly, ten times or more. The rearrangement joins TRBV7-9 to TRBJ2-5; no clear D gene. This CDR3 comprises 15 residues. V lost 1 base and J lost 3, with 12 bases in between. The germline V gene has CDR1 SEHNR and CDR2 FQNEAQ (reference sequence). The CDR3 DNA reads as TGTGCCAGCAGCTTAGTCCCCAAGTACAAAGAGACCCAGTACTTC. Amino acids: CASSLVPKYKETQYF.

J is TRBJ2-3 and V is TRBV5-6; TRBD1 is a possible D gene (6 bases). This CDR3 contains 17 residues. The germline V and J ends were trimmed by 4 bases and 0 bases, with 18 bases remaining between them. Germline V lookup: CDR1 SGHDT, CDR2 YYEEEE. CDR3: CASSPQRDKSSTDTQYF. DNA of the CDR3: TGTGCCAGCAGCCCTCAACGGGACAAGTCTAGCACAGATACGCAGTATTTT. The whole variable domain, remainder taken from reference TRBV5-6 and TRBJ2-3, is DAGVTQSPTHLIKTRGQQVTLRCSPKSGHDTVSWYQQALGQGPQFIFQYYEEEERQRGNFPDRFSGHQFPNYSSELNVNALLLGDSALYLCASSPQRDKSSTDTQYFGPGTRLTVL.

The genes are TRBV3-1 and TRBJ2-6; D not certain. V was pared by 5 bases and J by 2 bases, with 13 bases between. Germline V gene lookup returns CDR1 LGHDT and CDR2 YNNKEL (reference sequence). This CDR3 region has 16 residues. The CDR3 coding sequence is TGTGCCAGCAGCGCTCGAACAGTCACTGGGGCCAACGTCCTGACTTTC. It codes for CASSARTVTGANVLTF.

This clonotype showed up just a few times. This chain links TRBV6-6 with TRBJ1-1; unclear D gene. The CDR3 consists of 15 residues. Germline V CDR1 and CDR2: MNHNY, SVGAGI (reference sequence). Trimming took off 0 bases at V and 0 bases at J, with 8 bases between the two ends. The chain's CDR3 is CASSYSGEMNTEAFF. Written as DNA, the CDR3 is TGTGCCAGCAGTTACTCTGGGGAAATGAACACTGAAGCTTTCTTT.

This clonotype was detected only a few times. The CDR3 is CASSVTEQPPGYTF. The CDR3 bases are TGTGCCAGTAGTGTGACAGAGCAACCGCCTGGCTACACCTTC. The chain combines TRBV19 with TRBJ1-2; D perhaps matches TRBD1 (5 bases). CDR1 and CDR2 (germline): LNHDA, SQIVND (reference sequence). V was shortened by 5 bases and J by 7 bases, with 17 bases between the two germline ends. This CDR3 region has 14 residues.

The gene calls are TRBV29-1 and TRBJ2-1; 7 nucleotides align to TRBD2. After removal of 2 bases from V and 4 bases from J, the junction contained 11 bases not matched to a gene. This CDR3 region has 16 residues. Germline V CDR1 and CDR2: SQVTM, ANQGSEA. This CDR3 is CSVESGRLADYNEQFF. The CDR3 nucleotides read TGCAGCGTTGAATCAGGGCGGCTAGCGGATTACAATGAGCAGTTCTTC.

On this clonotype itself: The junction differs from germline at one of its ends, possibly a read error. The chain joins TRBV7-9 to TRBJ2-1, with 11 bases that match TRBD1. Per the germline V gene, CDR1 is SEHNR and CDR2 is FQNEAQ (reference sequence). The CDR3 loop spans 15 amino acids. CDR3 region: CASSKPGQGDNELFF. CDR3 DNA sequence: TGTGCCAGCAGCAAGCCGGGACAGGGGGACAATGAGCTGTTCTTC.

The rearrangement uses TRBV7-2 and TRBJ1-6; no clear D gene. Germline lookup yields CDR1 SGHTA and CDR2 FQGNSA. V was shortened by 2 bases and J by 4 bases, with 18 bases between the two germline ends. This CDR3 has 18 amino acids. This CDR3 is CASSLNAGLVRYNSPLHF. Written as DNA, the CDR3 is TGTGCCAGCAGCTTAAATGCAGGATTAGTTAGGTATAATTCACCCCTCCACTTT.

The table lists this clonotype with a few counts. This chain links TRBV15 with TRBJ1-2; maybe TRBD1 (5 bases). The CDR3 extends over 13 amino acids. V dropped 5 bases and J dropped 8 bases, with 15 bases sitting between them. Germline assignment: CDR1 LNHNV and CDR2 YYDKDF (reference sequence). DNA for the CDR3: TGTGCCACCAGCCATGGGACGGCGAAAGGCTACACCTTC. Translating it yields CATSHGTAKGYTF.

There are a few counts of this clonotype. V usage is TRBV11-3 and J usage is TRBJ2-7, with no clear D. The germline CDR1 and CDR2 sequences are SGHNT and YENEEA. This CDR3 is 12 amino acids long. Trimming shortened V by 8 bases and J by 2 bases, and 10 bases separated the two germline ends. CDR3 amino acids: CASETVPYEQYF. The CDR3 coding sequence is TGTGCCAGCGAGACGGTCCCCTACGAGCAGTACTTC.

J is TRBJ1-1 and V is TRBV6-8; D is undetermined. The CDR3 covers 11 residues. The germline gives CDR1 MNHGY, CDR2 SAAAGT. With 10 bases removed from V and 1 base from J, the gap between germline ends came to 7 bases. The CDR3 DNA follows: TGTGCCACTCACTCGAACACTGAAGCTTTCTTT. Amino acid sequence: CATHSNTEAFF.

This rearrangement joins TRBV2 to TRBJ1-4; 8 nucleotides agree with TRBD1. J was trimmed by 8 bases and V by 7 bases; bases with no gene match: 9. Germline V lookup: CDR1 SNHLY, CDR2 FYNNEI. The CDR3 extends over 14 amino acids. The CDR3 is CASKDRGGGEKLFF. CDR3 bases: TGTGCCAGCAAAGACAGGGGTGGAGGAGAAAAACTGTTTTTT.

This clonotype was observed a handful of times. This chain connects TRBV5-1 to TRBJ2-7; the D is unclear. CDR3 length: 15 amino acids. Germline CDR1 and CDR2: SGHRS and YFSETQ. The V and J ends lost 8 bases and 0 bases respectively, with 18 bases between them. CDR3 DNA sequence: TGCGCCAGTGGCGAGTTCTCCAGCCCCTCCTACGAGCAGTACTTC. Translated, it gives CASGEFSSPSYEQYF.

J is TRBJ1-1 and V is TRBV3-1, with D hard to call. Germline values: CDR1 LGHDT, CDR2 YNNKEL (reference sequence). Trimming took 4 bases from V and 1 from J, leaving 13 bases between them. This CDR3 contains 15 residues. CDR3 protein: CASSPQTFGNTEAFF. DNA of the CDR3: TGTGCCAGCAGCCCGCAGACATTTGGGAACACTGAAGCTTTCTTT.

The chain employs TRBV6-1 and TRBJ2-3, with D unclear. The CDR3 length is 15 residues. The ends were cut back, 3 bases at V and 6 bases at J, with 16 bases in the middle. CDR1 MNHNS and CDR2 SASEGT come from the germline V gene. The CDR3 spells CASSEEPDHVDTQYF. As DNA, the CDR3 is TGTGCCAGCAGTGAGGAACCAGATCACGTGGATACGCAGTATTTT.

The gene calls are TRBV5-5 and TRBJ2-2, with D unresolved. Trimming cost V 2 bases and J 0 bases, with 11 bases left between them. Germline V gene data show CDR1 as SGHKS and CDR2 as YYEKEE (reference sequence). The CDR3 spans 16 residues. The CDR3 nucleotides are TGTGCCAGCAGCTTTTTTGCAAAATCGAACACCGGGGAGCTGTTTTTT. Its protein is CASSFFAKSNTGELFF.

The chain is built from TRBV7-9 and TRBJ2-7; D remains ambiguous. Trimming removed 5 bases from V and 2 bases from J, with 13 bases in between. CDR1 and CDR2 (germline): SEHNR, FQNEAQ (reference sequence). There are 14 residues in the CDR3. Here the CDR3 reads CASSPLTDPYEQYF. CDR3 DNA sequence: TGTGCCAGCAGCCCATTAACCGACCCCTACGAGCAGTACTTC.